This TCR beta chain was recorded in a study of cytomegalovirus exposure and HLA in healthy donors. Germline V CDR1 and CDR2: SGHNT, YENEEA. Trimming removed 5 bases from V and 4 bases from J, with 8 bases in between. The CDR3 has 13 residues. The PCR used 60 Vbeta and 13 Jbeta primers. The table came from immunoSEQ multiplex PCR; TCRdb's copy has only in-frame clones and leaves some out. Among about 98,000 clones, more than 60% were seen once, and the ten largest hold 2% to 2.5%. The chain uses TRBV11-3 and TRBJ2-2; a weak D match, TRBD1 (5 bases). Input material: PBMCs. The source of this sequence is a man in his forties or fifties in good health and CMV-seronegative. CDR3 sequence reads: CASSLRVTGELFF. The CDR3 nucleotides are TGTGCCAGCAGCCTCAGGGTCACCGGGGAGCTGTTTTTT.